The rows below give T cell receptor beta chains drawn from one sample of a study of cytomegalovirus exposure and HLA in healthy donors. Repertoires were generated with immunoSEQ multiplex PCR, while TCRdb's copy carries only in-frame clones and drops some. The sample gives about 81,000 clones, just over 75% of which show up once; approximately 3.2% is in the top ten. The sequenced material came from PBMCs. The receptors were sampled from a man aged 45-60 years in good health and CMV-seropositive. The CDR3 runs from the conserved cysteine through the conserved F or W. Fields, in order: CDR3 protein, CDR3 DNA, CDR3 length, V gene, J gene, D gene, clone size. The D gene is left open where the match is weak. Expanded clones are given a class, and other clones once, few, many or no size at all.

CASSSSTGRNTGELFF,TGTGCCAGCAGCTCATCGACAGGGCGGAACACCGGGGAGCTGTTTTTT,16,TRBV7-8,TRBJ2-2,TRBD1,.
CAWSLPGNTIYF,TGTGCCTGGAGCCTCCCTGGAAACACCATATATTTT,12,TRBV30,TRBJ1-3,.,.
CASGSPPRRYGYTF,TGTGCTAGTGGTTCCCCGCCGAGGCGCTATGGCTACACCTTC,14,TRBV12-5,TRBJ1-2,.,.
CASSYKTGFRGYTF,TGTGCCAGCAGTTATAAAACAGGATTTCGTGGCTACACCTTC,14,TRBV6-5,TRBJ1-2,.,once
CASSLEGQAPYNEQFF,TGCGCCAGCAGCTTGGAGGGACAGGCCCCCTACAATGAGCAGTTCTTC,16,TRBV5-1,TRBJ2-1,TRBD1,few
CASSNRLAGFTDTQYF,TGTGCCAGTAGTAACAGACTAGCGGGATTCACAGATACGCAGTATTTT,16,TRBV19,TRBJ2-3,TRBD2,.
CASSPAGPQGDQPQHF,TGCGCCAGCAGCCCTGCTGGACCCCAGGGGGATCAGCCCCAGCATTTT,16,TRBV5-1,TRBJ1-5,TRBD1,.
CASSLDGGPSSGNTIYF,TGCGCCAGCAGCTTGGACGGAGGGCCGAGCTCTGGAAACACCATATATTTT,17,TRBV5-1,TRBJ1-3,.,few
CASSLAGGKYEQYF,TGTGCCAGCAGCTTAGCGGGAGGGAAGTACGAGCAGTACTTC,14,TRBV11-3,TRBJ2-7,TRBD2,.
CASSSTLWTSGVYEQYF,TGTGCCAGCAGCTCAACGCTGTGGACTAGCGGGGTATACGAGCAGTACTTC,17,TRBV7-9,TRBJ2-7,TRBD2,.
CASSPSGQQYSNQPQHF,TGTGCCAGCAGTCCGTCGGGACAGCAGTATAGCAATCAGCCCCAGCATTTT,17,TRBV27,TRBJ1-5,TRBD1,.
CASRPGTGSHEQYF,TGTGCCAGCAGACCCGGGACAGGGTCACACGAGCAGTACTTC,14,TRBV7-9,TRBJ2-7,TRBD1,medium-sized
CASSTGLAGSYNEQFF,TGTGCCAGCAGTACGGGACTAGCGGGCTCCTACAATGAGCAGTTCTTC,16,TRBV27,TRBJ2-1,TRBD2,.
CAIKGLAGDQETQYF,TGTGCCATCAAAGGACTAGCGGGCGACCAAGAGACCCAGTACTTC,15,TRBV10-3,TRBJ2-5,TRBD2,.
CASSLKAGGHEQFF,TGTGCCAGCAGCTTAAAAGCGGGAGGCCACGAGCAGTTCTTC,14,TRBV7-3,TRBJ2-1,TRBD2,.
CASSLARDRGLRTEAFF,TGCGCCAGCAGCTTGGCCCGTGACAGGGGGCTTCGAACTGAAGCTTTCTTT,17,TRBV5-1,TRBJ1-1,TRBD1,.
CSSSLEATGFPGANVLTF,TGTTCCAGCAGCTTAGAGGCGACAGGGTTCCCTGGGGCCAACGTCCTGACTTTC,18,TRBV7-9,TRBJ2-6,TRBD1,.
CASRENNEQFF,TGTGCCAGCAGGGAGAACAATGAGCAGTTCTTC,11,TRBV7-6,TRBJ2-1,.,.
CASSLGQRIPYGYTF,TGTGCCAGCAGCTTGGGACAGCGCATTCCCTATGGCTACACCTTC,15,TRBV5-6,TRBJ1-2,.,.
CASGPGQGMNEQFF,TGTGCCAGCGGGCCGGGACAGGGAATGAATGAGCAGTTCTTC,14,TRBV27,TRBJ2-1,TRBD1,.
CASSEFFSGNTGELFF,TGCGCCAGCAGTGAGTTTTTTAGCGGGAACACCGGGGAGCTGTTTTTT,16,TRBV10-1,TRBJ2-2,.,.
CASRKSSTDTQYF,TGTGCCAGCAGAAAATCTAGCACAGATACGCAGTATTTT,13,TRBV19,TRBJ2-3,.,few
CASSPPLLAEQFF,TGTGCCAGCTCACCACCTCTGTTAGCGGAGCAGTTCTTC,13,TRBV18,TRBJ2-1,.,.
CASSQLGLNSQYF,TGCGCCAGCAGCCAATTGGGACTGAACAGTCAGTACTTC,13,TRBV4-1,TRBJ2-4,.,few
CASSLGQGALWNSPLHF,TGTGCCAGCAGCTTAGGACAGGGGGCGTTATGGAATTCACCCCTCCACTTT,17,TRBV11-2,TRBJ1-6,TRBD1,.
CASSGETGSSYEQYF,TGTGCCAGCAGCGGAGAGACGGGGAGCTCCTACGAGCAGTACTTC,15,TRBV7-8,TRBJ2-7,.,few
CASSILQAPEAFF,TGTGCCAGTAGTATCCTCCAGGCCCCTGAAGCTTTCTTT,13,TRBV19,TRBJ1-1,.,.